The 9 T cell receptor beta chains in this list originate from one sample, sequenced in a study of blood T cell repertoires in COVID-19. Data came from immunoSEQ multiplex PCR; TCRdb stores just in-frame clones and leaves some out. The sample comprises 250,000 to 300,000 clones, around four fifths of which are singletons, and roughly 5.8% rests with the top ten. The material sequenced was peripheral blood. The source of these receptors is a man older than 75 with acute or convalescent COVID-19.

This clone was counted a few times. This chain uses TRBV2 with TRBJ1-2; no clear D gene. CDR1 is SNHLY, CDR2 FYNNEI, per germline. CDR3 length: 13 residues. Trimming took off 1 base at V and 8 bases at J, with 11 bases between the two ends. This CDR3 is CASSEDEIMGYTF. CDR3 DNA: TGTGCCAGCAGTGAAGATGAGATTATGGGCTACACCTTC.

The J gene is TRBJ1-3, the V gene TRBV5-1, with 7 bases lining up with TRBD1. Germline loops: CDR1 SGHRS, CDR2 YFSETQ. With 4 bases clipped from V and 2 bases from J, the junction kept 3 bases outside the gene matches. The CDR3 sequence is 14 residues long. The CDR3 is CASSRTGAGNTIYF. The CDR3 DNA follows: TGCGCCAGCAGCCGGACAGGCGCTGGAAACACCATATATTTT.

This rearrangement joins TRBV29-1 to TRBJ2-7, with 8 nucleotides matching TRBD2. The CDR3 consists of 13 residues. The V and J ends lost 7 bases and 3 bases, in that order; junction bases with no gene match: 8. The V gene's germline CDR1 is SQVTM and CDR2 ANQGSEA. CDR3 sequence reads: CSASGLADYEQYF. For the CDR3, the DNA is TGCAGCGCTTCTGGACTAGCCGACTACGAGCAGTACTTC.

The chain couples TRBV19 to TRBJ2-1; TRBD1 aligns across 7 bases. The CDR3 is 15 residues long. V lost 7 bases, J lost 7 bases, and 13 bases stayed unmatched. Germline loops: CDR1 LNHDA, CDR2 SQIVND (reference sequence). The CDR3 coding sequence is TGTGCCAGTACCCCGGGCAGGACAGGCGCTAATGAGCAGTTCTTC. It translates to CASTPGRTGANEQFF.

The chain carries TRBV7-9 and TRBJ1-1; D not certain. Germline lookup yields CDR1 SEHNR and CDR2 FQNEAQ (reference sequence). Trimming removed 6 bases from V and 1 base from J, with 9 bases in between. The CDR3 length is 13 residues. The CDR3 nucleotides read TGTGCCAGCAGGGGCTTGGCGAACACTGAAGCTTTCTTT. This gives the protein CASRGLANTEAFF.

CDR3 sequence (DNA): TGTGCCAGCAGCACCCTGACAGACACCGGGGAGCTGTTTTTT. This codes for CASSTLTDTGELFF. V usage is TRBV7-2 and J usage is TRBJ2-2; possible D gene TRBD1, 5 bases. The CDR3 contains 14 residues. The V gene's germline CDR1 is SGHTA and CDR2 FQGNSA. Trimming removed 5 bases from V and 3 bases from J, with 10 bases in between.

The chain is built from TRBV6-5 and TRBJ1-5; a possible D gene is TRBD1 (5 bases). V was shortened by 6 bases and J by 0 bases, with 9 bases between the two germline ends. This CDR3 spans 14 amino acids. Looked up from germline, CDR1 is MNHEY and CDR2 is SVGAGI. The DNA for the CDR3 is TGTGCCAGCAGGAACAGGTATAGCAATCAGCCCCAGCATTTT. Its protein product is CASRNRYSNQPQHF.

Written as DNA, the CDR3 is TGTGCCAGCTCACCACCGGGACTACCTACCCAGTACTTC. Its protein is CASSPPGLPTQYF. The chain employs TRBV18 and TRBJ2-5; 7 bases agree with TRBD2. The length of the CDR3 is 13 residues. The V and J ends lost 0 bases and 8 bases, in that order; junction bases with no gene match: 3. Germline V lookup: CDR1 KGHSH, CDR2 LQKENI. The whole variable domain, remainder taken from reference TRBV18 and TRBJ2-5, is NAGVMQNPRHLVRRRGQEARLRCSPMKGHSHVYWYRQLPEEGLKFMVYLQKENIIDESGMPKERFSAEFPKEGPSILRIQQVVRGDSAAYFCASSPPGLPTQYFGPGTRLLVL.

The CDR3 DNA follows: TGTGCCAGCAGCGGACGGACAGGGACCACAGATACGCAGTATTTT. Protein sequence: CASSGRTGTTDTQYF. The chain joins TRBV2 to TRBJ2-3; TRBD1 aligns across 8 bases. Germline trimming cut 6 bases from V and 2 bases from J; bases unmatched to any gene: 7. Germline V gene sequence: CDR1 SNHLY, CDR2 FYNNEI. The CDR3 is made up of 15 amino acids.